Sequencing of this T cell receptor beta chain was carried out in a study of blood T cell repertoires in COVID-19. Using immunoSEQ multiplex PCR, the repertoire was profiled, and TCRdb retains in-frame clones only, with some absent. The table lists 350,000 to 450,000 clones, around 86% of them singletons. On this clone: This sample includes further DNA sequences coding for the same CDR3.

Germline V gene data show CDR1 as LGHDT and CDR2 as YNNKEL (reference sequence). Trimming removed 0 bases from V and 0 bases from J, with 6 bases in between. The length of the CDR3 is 14 residues. The chain couples TRBV3-1 (or the pseudogene TRBV3-2) to TRBJ2-7; D is unresolved. The receptor's source is a human donor in a cohort sampled during active COVID-19. Sequenced material: peripheral blood. The CDR3 reads CASSQDPSSYEQYF. CDR3 sequence (DNA): TGTGCCAGCAGCCAAGATCCCAGCTCCTACGAGCAGTACTTC.